These 20 T cell receptor beta chains were all obtained from the same sample, sequenced in a study of blood T cell repertoires in COVID-19. The protocol was immunoSEQ multiplex PCR, while the TCRdb copy is restricted to in-frame clones and leaves out a portion. Among 250,000 to 400,000 clones listed, almost 90% were seen once. The sequencing input was peripheral blood. These receptors were collected from a woman aged 25 to 39 with COVID-19, enrolled during active disease.

J is TRBJ2-5 and V is TRBV19; 8 bases fit TRBD1. CDR1 is LNHDA, CDR2 SQIVND, per germline (reference sequence). J was trimmed by 2 bases and V by 5 bases; bases with no gene match: 7. The CDR3 totals 15 residues. CDR3 sequence (DNA): TGTGCCAGTAGTCTGGGACAGGACACACAAGAGACCCAGTACTTC. Its translation is CASSLGQDTQETQYF.

The chain employs TRBV2 and TRBJ1-2; possibly TRBD1 for D (5 bases). Germline values: CDR1 SNHLY, CDR2 FYNNEI. V lost 4 bases to trimming and J lost 7 bases, with 13 bases between them. The CDR3 has 13 residues. This CDR3 reads CASSVKGKGGYTF. The CDR3 nucleotides read TGTGCCAGCAGTGTCAAGGGGAAGGGTGGCTACACCTTC.

This clone has just one count. The J gene is TRBJ2-6, the V gene TRBV7-9; D unclear. This CDR3 contains 13 residues. In germline, CDR1 is SEHNR, CDR2 FQNEAQ (reference sequence). Trimming pared 5 bases from V and 2 bases from J, leaving 4 bases between. The chain's CDR3 is CASSPAGANVLTF. The CDR3 bases are TGTGCCAGCAGCCCAGCTGGGGCCAACGTCCTGACTTTC.

V usage is TRBV19 and J usage is TRBJ1-1; D might be TRBD1 (6 bases). The CDR3 is 15 residues long. CDR1 LNHDA and CDR2 SQIVND come from the germline V gene (reference sequence). Trimming removed 5 bases at V and 0 bases at J, with 13 bases between. This CDR3 reads CASSLSGHLNTEAFF. The CDR3 coding sequence is TGTGCCAGTAGTTTGTCGGGACATTTGAACACTGAAGCTTTCTTT.

The rearrangement links TRBV28 to TRBJ1-5; 8 bases line up with TRBD1. CDR3 size: 14 residues. Per germline, CDR1 MDHEN and CDR2 SYDVKM. Germline trimming cut 8 bases from V and 4 bases from J; bases unmatched to any gene: 7. The CDR3 sequence is CASRRDRINQPQHF. The CDR3 DNA is TGTGCCAGCCGAAGGGACAGGATTAATCAGCCCCAGCATTTT.

CDR3 protein: CASSLEGAGNSPLHF. The CDR3 DNA is TGTGCCAGCAGCTTGGAAGGGGCTGGTAATTCACCCCTCCACTTT. The V and J genes are TRBV5-5 and TRBJ1-6; tentative D call: TRBD1 (5 bases). The germline V gene has CDR1 SGHKS and CDR2 YYEKEE (reference sequence). The CDR3 runs to 15 residues. Trimming shortened V by 0 bases and J by 6 bases, and 10 bases separated the two germline ends.

This clone has only a few counts. The rearrangement links TRBV2 to TRBJ2-3; 7 positions match TRBD1. Trimming took 6 bases from V and 4 from J; bases not matched to a gene: 10. This CDR3 spans 15 amino acids. Germline V gives CDR1 SNHLY, CDR2 FYNNEI. The CDR3 region has the DNA TGTGCCAGCAGCCTTCACAGGGGTCGCGCAGATACGCAGTATTTT. It translates to CASSLHRGRADTQYF.

V gene TRBV11-2 combines with J gene TRBJ2-5; 12 bases agree with TRBD1. The CDR3 covers 15 residues. The ends lost 5 bases at V and 5 bases at J; junction bases unmatched: 6. Germline V gene lookup returns CDR1 SGHAT and CDR2 FQNNGV. CDR3 DNA: TGTGCCAGCAGCACGGGACAGGGGGCTCAGGAGACCCAGTACTTC. It is translated as CASSTGQGAQETQYF. The entire variable domain, with the rest obtained from reference TRBV11-2 and TRBJ2-5, is as follows: EAGVAQSPRYKIIEKRQSVAFWCNPISGHATLYWYQQILGQGPKLLIQFQNNGVVDDSQLPKDRFSAERLKGVDSTLKIQPAKLEDSAVYLCASSTGQGAQETQYFGPGTRLLVL.

The chain is built from TRBV11-2 and TRBJ2-2; TRBD2 matches 8 bases. V shed 3 bases, J shed 0 bases, and the junction held 9 bases outside the gene matches. This CDR3 is 18 amino acids long. Looked up from germline, CDR1 is SGHAT and CDR2 is FQNNGV. This chain's CDR3 is CASSLVRLAGSNTGELFF. CDR3 sequence (DNA): TGTGCCAGCAGCTTGGTCCGTCTAGCGGGTTCGAACACCGGGGAGCTGTTTTTT.

The chain couples TRBV19 to TRBJ2-2, with D perhaps TRBD2 (6 bases). V lost 6 bases, J lost 0 bases, and 8 bases lay in between. Germline loops: CDR1 LNHDA, CDR2 SQIVND (reference sequence). There are 14 residues in the CDR3. CDR3 protein: CASSGEANTGELFF. CDR3 bases: TGTGCCAGTAGCGGGGAGGCGAACACCGGGGAGCTGTTTTTT.

The CDR3 bases are TGTGCCAGCAGCCAAGAACTCGAGAGTTTCTCCTACGAGCAGTACTTC. Translation: CASSQELESFSYEQYF. V is TRBV14 and J is TRBJ2-7; D is ambiguous. The V end was cut by 0 bases, the J end by 0 bases, with 12 bases between. Germline CDR1 is SGHDN and CDR2 is FVKESK. This CDR3 is 16 amino acids long. Full variable domain (remainder filled in from reference TRBV14 and TRBJ2-7): EAGVTQFPSHSVIEKGQTVTLRCDPISGHDNLYWYRRVMGKEIKFLLHFVKESKQDESGMPNNRFLAERTGGTYSTLKVQPAELEDSGVYFCASSQELESFSYEQYFGPGTRLTVT.

This clone is a singleton in its sample. The chain employs TRBV2 and TRBJ1-3; D ambiguous. The CDR3 covers 14 residues. V lost 2 bases and J lost 8, with 13 bases in between. The V gene's germline CDR1 is SNHLY and CDR2 FYNNEI. CDR3: CASSERSQRHTIYF. CDR3 nucleotides: TGTGCCAGCAGTGAACGTAGCCAGAGGCACACCATATATTTT.

The genes are TRBV7-9 and TRBJ1-2, with a tentative D call TRBD1 (5 bases). Per the germline V gene, CDR1 is SEHNR and CDR2 is FQNEAQ (reference sequence). The CDR3 loop spans 12 amino acids. V lost 1 base and J 7 bases, leaving 7 bases between the germline ends. The DNA for the CDR3 is TGTGCCAGCAGCTTAGTTCAGGGTGGCTACACCTTC. Translating it yields CASSLVQGGYTF.

The chain couples TRBV9 to TRBJ2-7, with D tentatively TRBD1 (5 bases). Germline V gene data show CDR1 as SGDLS and CDR2 as YYNGEE. The CDR3 is 17 amino acids. The V and J ends lost 2 bases and 4 bases respectively, with 22 bases between them. The CDR3 DNA follows: TGTGCCAGCAGCGTGAGCAGGGAACGTACTCCGATGTACGAGCAGTACTTC. It is translated as CASSVSRERTPMYEQYF.

The V and J genes are TRBV2 and TRBJ2-7, with D perhaps matching TRBD1 (5 bases). Trimming removed 10 bases from V and 1 base from J, with 11 bases in between. CDR1 and CDR2 (germline): SNHLY, FYNNEI. This CDR3 region has 12 residues. For the CDR3, the DNA is TGTGCCACCTCACAGGAGTCCTACGAGCAGTACTTC. Translation gives CATSQESYEQYF.

V is TRBV28 and J is TRBJ1-1; D is unresolved. Germline V gene lookup returns CDR1 MDHEN and CDR2 SYDVKM. V lost 10 bases and J 5 bases, leaving 23 bases between the germline ends. This CDR3 has 15 residues. In DNA, the CDR3 is TGTGCCAATGCCCGGAGGCGCCACCCTGGTACTGAAGCTTTCTTT. Amino acids: CANARRRHPGTEAFF.

This chain uses TRBV21-1 with TRBJ2-2; no check of the table's D call, TRBD2, against the DNA was made. TRBV21-1 represents a pseudogene. This CDR3 contains 16 residues. CDR3: CASSKEGGENTGELFF. The CDR3 DNA sequence: TGTGCCAGCAGCAAAGAGGGCGGGGAGAACACCGGGGAGCTGTTTTTT.

The rearrangement joins TRBV27 to TRBJ1-5; 11 nucleotides line up with TRBD1. Trimming took 4 bases from V and 6 from J; bases not matched to a gene: 5. CDR1 is MNHEY and CDR2 is SMNVEV in the germline V gene (reference sequence). The CDR3 runs 15 residues. The CDR3 is CASSSIGQGAQPQHF. The CDR3 bases are TGTGCCAGCAGTTCTATCGGACAGGGGGCTCAGCCCCAGCATTTT.

CDR3 sequence reads: CASSPRTGALIGEAFF. CDR3 nucleotide sequence: TGTGCCAGCAGCCCTCGGACAGGGGCCCTAATAGGAGAAGCTTTCTTT. This chain joins TRBV7-9 and TRBJ1-1; 9 nucleotides line up with TRBD1. CDR3 length: 16 residues. With 5 bases clipped from V and 8 bases from J, the junction kept 15 bases outside the gene matches. The germline gives CDR1 SEHNR, CDR2 FQNEAQ (reference sequence).

This rearrangement joins TRBV18 to TRBJ2-7, with 7 bases aligning to TRBD1. V lost 5 bases and J lost 2; bases outside the gene matches: 6. Germline V gene sequence: CDR1 KGHSH, CDR2 LQKENI. This CDR3 spans 14 amino acids. This chain's CDR3 is CASSSRTGAYEQYF. CDR3 bases: TGTGCCAGCTCATCCAGGACAGGTGCCTACGAGCAGTACTTC.